This T cell receptor beta chain was sequenced in a study of blood T cell repertoires in COVID-19. For the study at large: The United States, Italy and Spain provided the acute and convalescent COVID-19 samples. In each case, the material was cDNA or gDNA derived from T cells, B-cell-depleted T cells, or PBMCs.

CDR3 length: 12 amino acids. The V gene lost 0 bases and the J gene lost 8 bases, with 7 bases spanning the gap. Germline CDR1 and CDR2: SEHNR and FQNEAQ (reference sequence). Original analysis: Nucleated cell counts were estimated from reference gene primer amplification. The protocol was immunoSEQ multiplex PCR, while the TCRdb copy is restricted to in-frame clones and leaves out a portion. V, J and clone size reflect that table, while D and trimming were determined from the DNA. In the table there are roughly 60,000 clones, 65% to 85% of which are singletons. This clone was picked up a small number of times.

The sequencing input was peripheral blood. The clonotype originates from a man between 25 and 39 years old with COVID-19, enrolled during active disease. V is TRBV7-9 and J is TRBJ1-1; no definite D call. Written as DNA, the CDR3 is TGTGCCAGCAGCTTAGCCGGCGGGGAAGCTTTCTTT. Translation gives CASSLAGGEAFF.